This T cell receptor (beta chain) was sequenced during a study of shared clonotypes between healthy human individuals. CDR3 size: 13 residues. Per germline, CDR1 MNHEY and CDR2 SVGAGI. V dropped 10 bases and J dropped 9; count of bases not matched to a gene: 8. Profiling relied on immunoSEQ multiplex PCR, and the TCRdb table lists in-frame clones only, not all of them. The table includes 2 million to 2.5 million clones, more than 85% detected once. The chain couples TRBV6-5 to TRBJ1-6; 8 bases match TRBD1. The sample taken for sequencing was naive CD4+ T cells from PBMCs. The subset here: CD45RA+ positively selected. The TCR comes from a man between 18 and 35 years old in good health. Some clones in this sample may be carry-over from other donors' samples. CDR3 DNA sequence: TGTGCCACTACCGGACAGGGCGGTTCACCCCTCCACTTT. Its translation: CATTGQGGSPLHF.